The table lists the clone carrying this T cell receptor (beta chain) with a few counts. Its antigen is unidentified. TCRdb re-called the RT-PCR reads through MiXCR, storing one row per CDR3 protein. The table includes around 300,000 distinct CDR3 sequences, 22% detected once. This sample was included in a study of response to subunit inactivated influenza vaccine. Broader study findings: Each seasonal influenza vaccination recruits few new T cells, the authors suggested.

Germline V gene lookup returns CDR1 SGHDN and CDR2 FVKESK. This CDR3 region has 15 residues. The ends were cut back, 2 bases at V and 4 bases at J, with 14 bases in the middle. V usage is TRBV14 and J usage is TRBJ1-2, with D uncertain. The specimen was PBMCs from blood, collected less than 22 months after vaccination. This sequence originates from a man aged 50 to 75 who received an inactivated influenza vaccine. The CDR3 DNA reads TGTGCCAGCAGCCAACAGTTCAGAGGCTTCTATGGCTACACCTTC. It translates to CASSQQFRGFYGYTF.